A single sample is the source of the 25 T cell receptor beta chains below, sequenced in a study of blood T cell repertoires in COVID-19 (dated by TCRdb to 2020 to 2022). The library came from the immunoSEQ multiplex PCR assay. The source is immuneACCESS, and TCRdb retained only in-frame sequences with V and J called. Part of the clones is not carried over; for the studies checked, unresolved V genes explain less than half of this, and the remainder is unexplained. The sample has approximately 46,000 clones on record, approximately 85% of them singletons. The ten largest clones represent about 6.5% of the sample. Sequencing input: peripheral blood. The source of these receptors is a man aged 55 to 70 with acute or convalescent COVID-19.

The rearrangement joins TRBV15 to TRBJ2-5; 8 bases are a match to TRBD1. V lost 4 bases, J lost 5 bases, and 9 bases stayed unmatched. The CDR3 contains 15 residues. Germline CDR1 LNHNV, CDR2 YYDKDF (reference sequence). The CDR3 sequence is CATSTRGQGAETQYF. DNA for the CDR3: TGTGCCACCAGCACCCGGGGGCAGGGGGCCGAGACCCAGTACTTC.

The chain has TRBV5-1 and TRBJ1-2; TRBD1 might be the D (6 bases). The CDR3 consists of 15 residues. V gave up 0 bases and J gave up 3 bases, with 12 bases separating them. Germline assignment: CDR1 SGHRS and CDR2 YFSETQ. CDR3 DNA sequence: TGCGCCAGCAGCTTGGTCCCCGGGACACACTATGGCTACACCTTC. Residues: CASSLVPGTHYGYTF.

The chain joins TRBV5-1 to TRBJ1-1, with unresolved D. V was trimmed by 3 bases and J by 3 bases, leaving 6 bases between them. This CDR3 comprises 12 residues. Germline CDR1 reads SGHRS; CDR2 reads YFSETQ. The CDR3 is CASSSQDTEAFF. The CDR3 DNA reads as TGCGCCAGCAGCTCTCAGGACACTGAAGCTTTCTTT. Filled out from reference TRBV5-1 and TRBJ1-1, the complete variable domain reads KAGVTQTPRYLIKTRGQQVTLSCSPISGHRSVSWYQQTPGQGLQFLFEYFSETQRNKGNFPGRFSGRQFSNSRSEMNVSTLELGDSALYLCASSSQDTEAFFGQGTRLTVV.

The CDR3 DNA is TGTGCCAGCAGCTTAACAGGGGCGCGCGAGCAGTACTTC. Translation: CASSLTGAREQYF. The V and J genes are TRBV11-3 and TRBJ2-7; TRBD1 aligns across 7 bases. CDR1 and CDR2 from the germline V gene are SGHNT and YENEEA. This CDR3 has 13 residues. With 2 bases clipped from V and 6 bases from J, the junction kept 4 bases outside the gene matches.

This clone appeared once. The CDR3 reads CASSSRPGGDTGELFF. In nucleotides, the CDR3 is TGTGCCAGCAGCTCCCGTCCGGGGGGTGACACCGGGGAGCTGTTTTTT. V usage is TRBV7-6 and J usage is TRBJ2-2; TRBD2 matches 7 bases. Germline CDR1 reads SGHVS; CDR2 reads FNYEAQ. This CDR3 has 16 amino acids. The J segment lost 3 bases and the V segment lost 4 bases, leaving 8 bases of the junction unmatched.

For this clone: This same CDR3 is encoded by further DNA sequences in the sample. The chain recombines TRBV3-1 (or the pseudogene TRBV3-2) with TRBJ2-3; D is unresolved. CDR1 LGHDT and CDR2 YNNKEL come from the germline V gene (reference sequence). This CDR3 spans 15 amino acids. Deletions cut 4 bases from V and 0 bases from J, with 11 bases between. The CDR3 region is CASSPGQTSTDTQYF. In nucleotides, the CDR3 is TGTGCCAGCAGCCCTGGGCAGACAAGCACAGATACGCAGTATTTT.

V and J are TRBV18 and TRBJ2-5; weak D call: TRBD2 (5 bases). From germline, CDR1 is KGHSH and CDR2 LQKENI. Trimming stripped 4 bases from V and 1 base from J, with 13 bases between. The CDR3 has 15 amino acids. CDR3 sequence: CASSQNRGFQETQYF. In DNA, the CDR3 is TGTGCCAGCTCACAGAATCGGGGATTCCAAGAGACCCAGTACTTC.

This sequence joins TRBV25-1 and TRBJ1-2; D call uncertain. This CDR3 spans 14 amino acids. CDR1 is MGHDK and CDR2 is SYGVNS in the germline V gene. Trimming pared 5 bases from V and 5 bases from J, leaving 15 bases between. The chain's CDR3 is CASSSNIRPYGYTF. The CDR3 DNA is TGTGCCAGCAGTTCAAACATCCGCCCATATGGCTACACCTTC.

A single count supports this clone. The chain links TRBV6-5 to TRBJ2-1, with D perhaps TRBD2 (5 bases). This CDR3 spans 15 amino acids. The V end lost 6 bases, the J end lost 2 bases, and 14 bases lay between the germline ends. Per germline, CDR1 MNHEY and CDR2 SVGAGI. The CDR3 loop reads CASRTKAAAYNEQFF. The CDR3 DNA is TGTGCCAGCAGAACGAAGGCAGCGGCCTACAATGAGCAGTTCTTC.

The J gene is TRBJ1-2, the V gene TRBV29-1; D not certain. In germline, CDR1 is SQVTM, CDR2 ANQGSEA. V lost 7 bases, J lost 3 bases, and 15 bases lay in between. The CDR3 runs to 13 residues. The CDR3 DNA follows: TGCAGCGCCCTGACACCCGCGCACTATGGCTACACCTTC. Translation: CSALTPAHYGYTF.

This clone showed up just a few times. The chain couples TRBV28 to TRBJ1-1; D might be TRBD1 (5 bases). The CDR3 has 15 residues. From germline, CDR1 is MDHEN and CDR2 SYDVKM. Trimming left V 5 bases short and J 2 bases short, with 15 bases between. The CDR3 loop reads CASSHRGGGNTEAFF. For the CDR3, the DNA is TGTGCCAGCAGTCACCGCGGGGGGGGAAACACTGAAGCTTTCTTT.

The V and J genes are TRBV7-9 and TRBJ1-2; possibly TRBD1 for D (5 bases). Between the trimmed V and J ends, which lost 5 bases and 4 bases, there was a span of 17 bases. The CDR3 length is 15 residues. In germline, CDR1 is SEHNR, CDR2 FQNEAQ (reference sequence). As DNA, the CDR3 is TGTGCCAGCAGCCCTACATCGGGGGTGGGCTATGGCTACACCTTC. Translating gives CASSPTSGVGYGYTF. The whole variable domain, remainder taken from reference TRBV7-9 and TRBJ1-2, is DTGVSQNPRHKITKRGQNVTFRCDPISEHNRLYWYRQTLGQGPEFLTYFQNEAQLEKSRLLSDRFSAERPKGSFSTLEIQRTEQGDSAMYLCASSPTSGVGYGYTFGSGTRLTVV.

The chain uses TRBV28 and TRBJ1-1, with 7 bases fitting TRBD1. The CDR3 loop spans 14 amino acids. Per the germline V gene, CDR1 is MDHEN and CDR2 is SYDVKM. The V gene end was trimmed by 6 bases and the J gene end by 1 base; junction bases not matched to a gene: 5. The CDR3 DNA sequence: TGTGCCAGCAGGCCCAGGGGGACGAACACTGAAGCTTTCTTT. It codes for CASRPRGTNTEAFF. Combining the CDR3 with reference TRBV28 and TRBJ1-1 gives the whole variable domain DVKVTQSSRYLVKRTGEKVFLECVQDMDHENMFWYRQDPGLGLRLIYFSYDVKMKEKGDIPEGYSVSREKKERFSLILESASTNQTSMYLCASRPRGTNTEAFFGQGTRLTVV.

The chain uses TRBV3-1 (or the pseudogene TRBV3-2) and TRBJ2-3; 7 positions agree with TRBD2. Trimming took 3 bases from V and 5 from J; bases not matched to a gene: 8. Germline CDR1 and CDR2: LGHDT and YNNKEL (reference sequence). The CDR3 contains 15 residues. For the CDR3, the DNA is TGTGCCAGCAGCCAGACGAGCGGGGTTCAAGATACGCAGTATTTT. Its translation: CASSQTSGVQDTQYF.

This chain connects TRBV6-5 to TRBJ1-5; the match to TRBD1 covers 7 bases. V was pared by 5 bases and J by 3 bases, with 7 bases of the junction left unmatched. Germline V gene sequence: CDR1 MNHEY, CDR2 SVGAGI. There are 15 residues in the CDR3. The CDR3 is CASSLTTGNNQPQHF. DNA for the CDR3: TGTGCCAGCAGTCTAACGACAGGGAACAATCAGCCCCAGCATTTT.

V usage is TRBV28 and J usage is TRBJ1-5; D is undetermined. The CDR3 is made up of 13 amino acids. CDR1 is MDHEN, CDR2 SYDVKM, per germline. V was cut by 10 bases and J by 5 bases, with 15 bases left in between. The CDR3 DNA is TGTGCCACCAGATCCCGGAGGGATCAGCCCCAGCATTTT. Encoded protein: CATRSRRDQPQHF.

This chain links TRBV9 with TRBJ1-4; D remains ambiguous. CDR1 is SGDLS, CDR2 YYNGEE, per germline. This CDR3 is built from 15 residues. The V end was cut by 4 bases, the J end by 0 bases, with 10 bases between. For the CDR3, the DNA is TGTGCCAGCAGCCGGACTCCTTCAACTAATGAAAAACTGTTTTTT. Translation: CASSRTPSTNEKLFF. Combining the CDR3 with reference TRBV9 and TRBJ1-4 gives the whole variable domain DSGVTQTPKHLITATGQRVTLRCSPRSGDLSVYWYQQSLDQGLQFLIQYYNGEERAKGNILERFSAQQFPDLHSELNLSSLELGDSALYFCASSRTPSTNEKLFFGSGTQLSVL.

The J gene is TRBJ2-1, the V gene TRBV5-1; 10 nucleotides align to TRBD2. The germline gives CDR1 SGHRS, CDR2 YFSETQ. V lost 2 bases and J lost 2; bases outside the gene matches: 1. CDR3 length equals 15 residues. This CDR3 is CASSFSGGPYNEQFF. CDR3 DNA sequence: TGCGCCAGCAGCTTTAGCGGGGGGCCCTACAATGAGCAGTTCTTC.

V usage is TRBV6-6 and J usage is TRBJ2-2; 7 bases agree with TRBD1. The germline CDR1 and CDR2 sequences are MNHNY and SVGAGI (reference sequence). V lost 6 bases, J lost 7 bases, and 14 bases stayed unmatched. The CDR3 spans 16 residues. CDR3 nucleotide sequence: TGTGCCAGCAGCCGCCTACCGACAGGGTTCGGCGGGGAGCTGTTTTTT. Its protein is CASSRLPTGFGGELFF.

The V and J genes are TRBV27 and TRBJ2-1; possible D gene TRBD2, 6 bases. The CDR3 has 13 amino acids. Germline V gene sequence: CDR1 MNHEY, CDR2 SMNVEV (reference sequence). Trimming pared 4 bases from V and 4 bases from J, leaving 8 bases between. CDR3 protein: CASSSGGYNEQFF. Written as DNA, the CDR3 is TGTGCCAGCAGTTCCGGAGGGTACAATGAGCAGTTCTTC.

This clone was seen just once. The chain uses TRBV5-8 and TRBJ2-2; D possibly corresponds to TRBD1 (5 bases). The CDR3 covers 15 residues. Trimming took 0 bases from V and 3 from J, leaving 9 bases between them. Germline CDR1 and CDR2: SGHTS and YDEGEE. CDR3 sequence reads: CASSLGQLHTGELFF. The CDR3 coding sequence is TGTGCCAGCAGCTTGGGACAGCTCCACACCGGGGAGCTGTTTTTT.

This chain uses TRBV30 with TRBJ2-1; 11 nucleotides match TRBD2. CDR3 length: 14 amino acids. CDR1 is GTSNPN, CDR2 SVGIG, per germline (reference sequence). V shed 3 bases and J 6 bases; nucleotides not matched to a gene: 4. CDR3 nucleotide sequence: TGTGCCTGGAGCTCGGGACTAGCGGTCAATGAGCAGTTCTTC. Translated, it gives CAWSSGLAVNEQFF.

The CDR3: CASRPEALNTEAFF. Written as DNA, the CDR3 is TGTGCCAGCAGGCCCGAGGCCTTGAACACTGAAGCTTTCTTT. V and J are TRBV6-5 and TRBJ1-1; the D is unclear. Trimming shortened V by 6 bases and J by 0 bases, and 11 bases separated the two germline ends. The length of the CDR3 is 14 residues. Germline V gene sequence: CDR1 MNHEY, CDR2 SVGAGI.

The genes are TRBV7-6 and TRBJ2-1, with 13 nucleotides matching TRBD2. The CDR3 covers 18 residues. The germline V gene encodes CDR1 SGHVS and CDR2 FNYEAQ. The V segment lost 2 bases and the J segment 5 bases; nucleotides outside the gene matches: 9. The CDR3 DNA sequence: TGTGCCAGCAGCTTACGACTAACCGGGACTAGCGGGAACAATGAGCAGTTCTTC. It translates to CASSLRLTGTSGNNEQFF. Looking up the rest from reference TRBV7-6 and TRBJ2-1 gives the full variable domain: GAGVSQSPRYKVTKRGQDVALRCDPISGHVSLYWYRQALGQGPEFLTYFNYEAQQDKSGLPNDRFSAERPEGSISTLTIQRTEQRDSAMYRCASSLRLTGTSGNNEQFFGPGTRLTVL.

Comment on this clone: The junction departs from germline at one end; a sequencing error may be responsible. This chain joins TRBV6-6 and TRBJ1-1; D unresolved. The CDR3 spans 14 residues. Germline loops: CDR1 MNHNY, CDR2 SVGAGI (reference sequence). The CDR3 region is CASRPRSLNAEAFF. In nucleotides, the CDR3 is TGTGCCAGCAGGCCAAGGAGCCTGAACGCTGAAGCTTTCTTT.